Presented here are 13 T cell receptor beta chains from one specimen sequenced in a study of cytomegalovirus exposure and HLA in healthy donors. With 60 Vbeta and 13 Jbeta primers, the PCR was carried out. Only in-frame clones appear in the TCRdb table, and some are missing; sequencing was by immunoSEQ multiplex PCR. Of roughly 120,000 clones in the sample, approximately 80% were seen once. The source material was PBMCs. These receptors originate from a female donor in good health and CMV-seropositive.

A few counts support this clone. The rearrangement links TRBV10-3 to TRBJ1-2; tentatively, D is TRBD1 (6 bases). Germline CDR1 and CDR2: ENHRY and SYGVKD. The CDR3 is made up of 12 amino acids. V shed 9 bases and J shed 7 bases, with 15 bases lying between them. CDR3 DNA sequence: TGTGCCATTTCTCGCCGGGACACTGGCTACACCTTC. Translation gives CAISRRDTGYTF.

V gene TRBV2 combines with J gene TRBJ1-2; 7 nucleotides match TRBD1. The CDR3 totals 15 residues. Losses at the gene ends were 6 bases for V and 0 bases for J; bases not matched to a gene: 7. Germline lookup yields CDR1 SNHLY and CDR2 FYNNEI. CDR3 sequence (DNA): TGTGCCAGCAGGATACAGGGGACCTCTAACTATGGCTACACCTTC. Amino acid sequence: CASRIQGTSNYGYTF.

This rearrangement joins TRBV29-1 to TRBJ2-7; unclear D gene. The CDR3 has 12 residues. Germline CDR1 is SQVTM and CDR2 is ANQGSEA. V lost 4 bases to trimming and J lost 5 bases, with 12 bases between them. The CDR3 sequence: CSVGWAKDEQYF. CDR3 DNA sequence: TGCAGCGTTGGCTGGGCCAAGGACGAGCAGTACTTC.

V and J are TRBV5-1 and TRBJ1-1; maybe TRBD1 (6 bases). Germline CDR1 reads SGHRS; CDR2 reads YFSETQ. V lost 4 bases to trimming and J lost 0 bases, with 13 bases between them. There are 15 residues in the CDR3. In DNA form, the CDR3 reads TGCGCCAGCAGCGGATTGGGACACCTGAACACTGAAGCTTTCTTT. It yields the protein CASSGLGHLNTEAFF.

The chain joins TRBV4-3 to TRBJ2-5; a possible D gene is TRBD2 (5 bases). The CDR3 length is 13 residues. CDR1 LGHNA and CDR2 YSLEER come from the germline V gene. Trimming left V 0 bases short and J 5 bases short, with 7 bases between. The DNA for the CDR3 is TGCGCCAGCAGCCAAGACAGGAGGGAGACCCAGTACTTC. Amino acid sequence: CASSQDRRETQYF.

This clone is labeled medium-sized. V is TRBV5-6 and J is TRBJ1-5; 7 positions agree with TRBD1. The trim removed 4 bases at V and 9 bases at J, leaving 10 bases unmatched. CDR1 is SGHDT and CDR2 is YYEEEE in the germline V gene. The CDR3 is made up of 14 amino acids. The CDR3 DNA sequence: TGTGCCAGCAGCCCTGGGACAGCTCGGGGGCCCCAGCATTTT. It encodes CASSPGTARGPQHF.

This clone has more than one count but fewer than ten. At one of its ends the junction is not consistent with the germline gene, which may arise from a read error. The chain is built from TRBV7-9 and TRBJ1-5; D ambiguous. This CDR3 is built from 12 residues. From germline, CDR1 is SEHNR and CDR2 FQNEAQ (reference sequence). CDR3 bases: TGTTCCAGCGGCAATAGCAATCAGCCCCAGCATTTT. The encoded protein is CSSGNSNQPQHF.

The chain uses TRBV5-1 and TRBJ2-5, with unresolved D. The CDR3 has 15 amino acids. CDR1 and CDR2 from the germline V gene are SGHRS and YFSETQ. V was pared by 6 bases and J by 1 base, with 16 bases between. The CDR3 sequence: CASKVDREAQETQYF. CDR3 sequence (DNA): TGCGCCAGCAAGGTAGATAGAGAGGCCCAAGAGACCCAGTACTTC.

The chain carries TRBV11-2 and TRBJ1-1; 10 bases match TRBD1. The CDR3 totals 13 residues. Germline CDR1 reads SGHAT; CDR2 reads FQNNGV. Unmatched junction bases numbered 5, after V lost 5 bases and J lost 8 bases. The CDR3 sequence is CASSLGTGVEAFF. As DNA, the CDR3 is TGTGCCAGCAGCCTGGGGACAGGGGTGGAAGCTTTCTTT.

The chain carries TRBV4-2 and TRBJ2-5; maybe TRBD2 (7 bases). The CDR3 is made up of 16 amino acids. In germline, CDR1 is LGHNA, CDR2 YNFKEQ. The ends were cut back, 0 bases at V and 5 bases at J, with 16 bases in the middle. The CDR3 bases are TGTGCCAGCAGCCAAGAAGGAGGGGGGGCCCGGGAGACCCAGTACTTC. Translation: CASSQEGGGARETQYF.

This clone was seen just once. The gene calls are TRBV14 and TRBJ2-3; no reliable D call. This CDR3 is built from 15 residues. Germline CDR1 and CDR2: SGHDN and FVKESK. V shed 5 bases and J shed 0 bases, with 12 bases lying between them. The CDR3 DNA is TGTGCCAGCAGCACCTTAGCAACTAGCACAGATACGCAGTATTTT. Translating gives CASSTLATSTDTQYF.

The chain couples TRBV27 to TRBJ2-7; D uncertain. CDR1 and CDR2 from the germline V gene are MNHEY and SMNVEV (reference sequence). Trimming removed 0 bases from V and 6 bases from J, with 15 bases in between. This CDR3 has 15 amino acids. The CDR3 DNA sequence: TGTGCCAGCAGTTTATCGGCAGACCTTTCAGGCGAGCAGTACTTC. It codes for CASSLSADLSGEQYF.

This clone was picked up a small number of times. The chain recombines TRBV6-6 with TRBJ2-1; maybe TRBD2 (5 bases). V dropped 6 bases and J dropped 11 bases, with 14 bases sitting between them. The CDR3 is 12 amino acids. The germline CDR1 and CDR2 sequences are MNHNY and SVGAGI (reference sequence). The CDR3, as DNA: TGTGCCAGCAGCCCGTTACTAGAACAGCAGTTCTTC. Translation gives CASSPLLEQQFF.